Each of the 32 T cell receptor beta chains below was sequenced from the same sample in a study of graft-versus-host responses after intestinal transplantation. These TCRs' antigens remain unknown. The data were produced by immunoSEQ multiplex PCR, yet TCRdb's version contains in-frame clones alone and is incomplete. Of 86,000 or so clones listed, about 90% were seen once; the top ten hold 5% to 6.5%. This specimen consisted of unstimulated CD8+ T cells sorted from spleen or lymph node cells, obtained before intestinal transplant. Receptor source: a human donor who received an intestinal transplant.

The J gene is TRBJ2-7, the V gene TRBV6-6; D gene unclear. Germline CDR1 reads MNHNY; CDR2 reads SVGAGI (reference sequence). V dropped 0 bases and J dropped 6 bases, with 9 bases sitting between them. CDR3 size: 13 residues. The CDR3 spells CASSYSSWGEQYF. CDR3 DNA: TGTGCCAGCAGTTACTCTTCCTGGGGCGAGCAGTACTTC.

The V and J genes are TRBV4-1 and TRBJ2-5, with D possibly TRBD1 on 5 matching bases. Trimming removed 1 base at V and 4 bases at J, with 13 bases between. This CDR3 spans 15 amino acids. Germline CDR1 reads MGHRA; CDR2 reads YSYEKL. The CDR3 region is CASSQGFQGVETQYF. The CDR3 DNA sequence: TGCGCCAGCAGCCAAGGCTTTCAGGGCGTAGAGACCCAGTACTTC.

V and J are TRBV12-5 and TRBJ2-5, with 8 bases aligning to TRBD1. The CDR3 totals 14 residues. J lost 5 bases, V lost 5 bases, and 7 bases had no gene match. CDR1 and CDR2 from the germline V gene are LGHNT and FRNRAP. The CDR3 bases are TGTGCTAGTGGTACTGGACAGGGCGGGGAGACCCAGTACTTC. Translation: CASGTGQGGETQYF.

The chain employs TRBV7-6 and TRBJ1-1, with D unclear. Germline V CDR1 and CDR2: SGHVS, FNYEAQ. Between the trimmed V and J ends, which lost 2 bases and 1 base, there was a span of 11 bases. The CDR3 loop spans 15 amino acids. The CDR3 is CASSLQLETNTEAFF. Written as DNA, the CDR3 is TGTGCCAGCAGCTTACAGCTGGAGACGAACACTGAAGCTTTCTTT. Looking up the rest from reference TRBV7-6 and TRBJ1-1 gives the full variable domain: GAGVSQSPRYKVTKRGQDVALRCDPISGHVSLYWYRQALGQGPEFLTYFNYEAQQDKSGLPNDRFSAERPEGSISTLTIQRTEQRDSAMYRCASSLQLETNTEAFFGQGTRLTVV.

The sample holds one count of this clone. This rearrangement joins TRBV7-6 to TRBJ2-5; D gene ambiguous. The DNA matches TRBJ2-7 better at its end, which makes the J call doubtful. This CDR3 is built from 13 residues. Per germline, CDR1 SGHVS and CDR2 FNYEAQ. The CDR3 sequence: CASSLDSLNEQYF. The CDR3 DNA is TGTGCCAGCAGCTTAGACAGCCTCAACGAGCAGTACTTC.

The CDR3 loop reads CASSLLENTEAFF. The CDR3 nucleotides read TGTGCCAGCAGTTTATTGGAGAACACTGAAGCTTTCTTT. The rearrangement uses TRBV27 and TRBJ1-1; no reliable D call. This CDR3 spans 13 amino acids. V gave up 1 base and J gave up 1 base, with 4 bases separating them. Germline V gene lookup returns CDR1 MNHEY and CDR2 SMNVEV (reference sequence).

V usage is TRBV30 and J usage is TRBJ2-1, with 7 bases matching TRBD1. This CDR3 spans 16 amino acids. V lost 1 base, J lost 7 bases, and 13 bases stayed unmatched. CDR1 and CDR2 (germline): GTSNPN, SVGIG (reference sequence). The CDR3 nucleotides read TGTGCCTGGAGTGACCCCGTAAAGGGGGCTGGGAATGAGCAGTTCTTC. This translates into CAWSDPVKGAGNEQFF.

This chain connects TRBV19 to TRBJ2-1; 7 bases map to TRBD2. With V trimmed by 3 bases and J by 2 bases, 4 bases remained unmatched. The CDR3 is 15 residues long. The germline CDR1 and CDR2 sequences are LNHDA and SQIVND (reference sequence). CDR3 region: CASSMEGGPYNEQFF. The CDR3 bases are TGTGCCAGTAGTATGGAGGGAGGGCCCTACAATGAGCAGTTCTTC.

This rearrangement joins TRBV6-5 to TRBJ2-1, with a possible D match to TRBD2 (6 bases). The germline V gene encodes CDR1 MNHEY and CDR2 SVGAGI. V was pared by 6 bases and J by 7 bases, with 10 bases between. The CDR3 consists of 12 residues. The DNA of the CDR3 is TGTGCCAGCAGAATAGGAGGGAATGAGCAGTTCTTC. Its protein is CASRIGGNEQFF.

The gene calls are TRBV27 and TRBJ1-5; a weak D match, TRBD1 (5 bases). Germline V lookup: CDR1 MNHEY, CDR2 SMNVEV (reference sequence). Trimming cost V 8 bases and J 5 bases, with 10 bases left between them. The CDR3 has 12 residues. The CDR3 region has the DNA TGTGCCAGCGGGGCCGACTATCAGCCCCAGCATTTT. Translation gives CASGADYQPQHF.

The chain recombines TRBV4-1 with TRBJ2-7; weak D call: TRBD2 (5 bases). The V gene lost 0 bases and the J gene lost 0 bases, with 9 bases spanning the gap. CDR3 size: 15 residues. From germline, CDR1 is MGHRA and CDR2 YSYEKL. This CDR3 is CASSQDGRISYEQYF. The CDR3 DNA reads as TGCGCCAGCAGCCAAGATGGGAGAATCTCCTACGAGCAGTACTTC.

V usage is TRBV29-1 and J usage is TRBJ2-1; TRBD2 agrees at 9 bases. The CDR3 is 14 residues long. After removal of 7 bases from V and 4 bases from J, the junction contained 8 bases not matched to a gene. Germline CDR1 reads SQVTM; CDR2 reads ANQGSEA. The CDR3 protein is CSARLAGVYNEQFF. The CDR3 region has the DNA TGCAGCGCCAGATTAGCGGGGGTGTACAATGAGCAGTTCTTC.

The V and J genes are TRBV6-5 and TRBJ2-7; 8 bases line up with TRBD2. Germline V gene lookup returns CDR1 MNHEY and CDR2 SVGAGI. V was pared by 6 bases and J by 8 bases, with 15 bases of the junction left unmatched. This CDR3 region has 15 residues. CDR3 nucleotides: TGTGCCAGCAGCACCATAGCGGGGACTGATACGAAGCAGTACTTC. Protein sequence: CASSTIAGTDTKQYF.

The gene calls are TRBV10-2 and TRBJ2-4; the D is unclear. This CDR3 contains 16 residues. Trimming pared 2 bases from V and 0 bases from J, leaving 11 bases between. Germline CDR1 and CDR2: WSHSY and SAAADI. Here the CDR3 reads CASSEVAWVAKNIQYF. The DNA for the CDR3 is TGCGCCAGCAGTGAGGTAGCTTGGGTAGCCAAAAACATTCAGTACTTC.

The rearrangement links TRBV6-5 to TRBJ2-5; D possibly corresponds to TRBD2 (6 bases). This CDR3 is built from 11 residues. Trimming cost V 6 bases and J 14 bases, with 16 bases left between them. CDR1 MNHEY and CDR2 SVGAGI come from the germline V gene. The CDR3 protein is CASRRGTRSYF. CDR3 DNA sequence: TGTGCCAGCAGGCGCGGGACGCGAAGCTACTTC.

This rearrangement joins TRBV27 to TRBJ2-7, with D perhaps matching TRBD2 (6 bases). V was clipped by 3 bases and J by 2 bases, with 14 bases between them. CDR1 MNHEY and CDR2 SMNVEV come from the germline V gene (reference sequence). The length of the CDR3 is 15 residues. The CDR3 DNA sequence: TGTGCCAGCAGTTTGGAGGGGATCTCCCCCTACGAGCAGTACTTC. Encoded protein: CASSLEGISPYEQYF.

The rearrangement uses TRBV5-4 and TRBJ1-2; 9 bases fit TRBD1. The V gene end was trimmed by 4 bases and the J gene end by 5 bases; junction bases not matched to a gene: 12. The CDR3 spans 16 residues. CDR1 and CDR2 (germline): SGHNT, YYREEE (reference sequence). The CDR3 protein is CASSLWGDRETYGYTF. DNA of the CDR3: TGTGCCAGCAGCCTCTGGGGGGACAGGGAAACTTATGGCTACACCTTC. The variable domain in full, completed from reference TRBV5-4 and TRBJ1-2, reads ETGVTQSPTHLIKTRGQQVTLRCSSQSGHNTVSWYQQALGQGPQFIFQYYREEENGRGNFPPRFSGLQFPNYSSELNVNALELDDSALYLCASSLWGDRETYGYTFGSGTRLTVV.

The chain employs TRBV6-5 and TRBJ2-3, with TRBD2 matching over 8 bases. The CDR3 is made up of 15 amino acids. J gave up 3 bases and V 1 base, and 3 bases lay outside the gene matches. Germline assignment: CDR1 MNHEY and CDR2 SVGAGI. The CDR3 sequence is CASSYYSGITDTQYF. The CDR3, as DNA: TGTGCCAGCAGTTACTATAGCGGGATAACAGATACGCAGTATTTT.

This chain links TRBV6-6 with TRBJ2-2; tentative D call: TRBD2 (6 bases). The CDR3 consists of 15 residues. Trimming took 7 bases from V and 3 from J, leaving 15 bases between them. Germline CDR1 MNHNY, CDR2 SVGAGI (reference sequence). CDR3 sequence (DNA): TGTGCCAGCACCCAAAGGGACTCCTACACCGGGGAGCTGTTTTTT. Translating gives CASTQRDSYTGELFF.

The chain joins TRBV7-2 to TRBJ2-3, with TRBD2 identical over 8 bases. The CDR3 is made up of 15 amino acids. V shed 6 bases and J 2 bases; nucleotides not matched to a gene: 7. CDR1 is SGHTA and CDR2 is FQGNSA in the germline V gene. CDR3 coding DNA: TGTGCCAGCAGGGGGACTAGTGCCTACACAGATACGCAGTATTTT. Translated: CASRGTSAYTDTQYF.

The rearrangement uses TRBV5-6 and TRBJ1-6, with 8 bases lining up with TRBD1. Germline CDR1 and CDR2: SGHDT and YYEEEE. The CDR3 spans 14 residues. Trimming at V came to 3 bases and at J to 9 bases, leaving 5 bases not matched to a gene. In DNA, the CDR3 is TGTGCCAGCAGCTCCGGGACAGGCGTTTCACCCCTCCACTTT. The encoded protein is CASSSGTGVSPLHF.

CDR3 sequence (DNA): TGTGCCAGCTCTCTACTAAGGGACAGGGGTAATGAGCAGTTCTTC. It codes for CASSLLRDRGNEQFF. This chain links TRBV6-1 with TRBJ2-1, with TRBD1 matching 10 bases. V shed 8 bases, J shed 7 bases, and the junction held 11 bases outside the gene matches. This CDR3 is 15 amino acids long. Germline values: CDR1 MNHNS, CDR2 SASEGT.

V and J are TRBV6-5 and TRBJ1-2; unclear D gene. This CDR3 contains 13 residues. V gave up 6 bases and J gave up 4 bases, with 12 bases separating them. Germline CDR1 is MNHEY and CDR2 is SVGAGI. Written as DNA, the CDR3 is TGTGCCAGCAGCCCGCCAGCGGGCTATGGCTACACCTTC. Its translation is CASSPPAGYGYTF.

This sequence joins TRBV5-1 and TRBJ1-2, with D possibly matching TRBD1 (6 bases). The CDR3 is made up of 15 amino acids. Per the germline V gene, CDR1 is SGHRS and CDR2 is YFSETQ. Trimming stripped 0 bases from V and 8 bases from J, with 17 bases between. The CDR3 region has the DNA TGCGCCAGCAGCTTGGTAGGGGGGGTAGCGTTCGGCTACACCTTC. Translation gives CASSLVGGVAFGYTF. Complete variable domain (other parts from reference TRBV5-1 and TRBJ1-2): KAGVTQTPRYLIKTRGQQVTLSCSPISGHRSVSWYQQTPGQGLQFLFEYFSETQRNKGNFPGRFSGRQFSNSRSEMNVSTLELGDSALYLCASSLVGGVAFGYTFGSGTRLTVV.

The chain combines TRBV4-1 with TRBJ1-6, with TRBD1 matching over 9 bases. There are 16 residues in the CDR3. The germline V gene has CDR1 MGHRA and CDR2 YSYEKL. The V gene end was trimmed by 0 bases and the J gene end by 7 bases; junction bases not matched to a gene: 4. CDR3 amino acids: CASSQDRTGANSPLHF. The CDR3 DNA follows: TGCGCCAGCAGCCAAGATCGGACAGGGGCCAATTCACCCCTCCACTTT.

The CDR3 region has the DNA TGTGCCAGCAGTGAAACCGAGACTAGCGGGAGGGAGCAGTACTTC. Translated, it gives CASSETETSGREQYF. The rearrangement joins TRBV2 to TRBJ2-7, with TRBD2 identical over 13 bases. The ends lost 2 bases at V and 7 bases at J; junction bases unmatched: 5. Germline values: CDR1 SNHLY, CDR2 FYNNEI. The CDR3 has 15 amino acids.

This clone was seen only once. The genes are TRBV2 and TRBJ1-4; 10 nucleotides match TRBD1. V lost 6 bases, J lost 5 bases, and 3 bases stayed unmatched. The CDR3 runs to 14 residues. Per the germline V gene, CDR1 is SNHLY and CDR2 is FYNNEI. The CDR3 DNA follows: TGTGCCAGCAGAGCGACAGGGGGCAATGAAAAACTGTTTTTT. Translated, it gives CASRATGGNEKLFF.

This clone was observed a single time. This chain joins TRBV4-1 and TRBJ1-5; D gene unclear. V was trimmed by 1 base and J by 0 bases, leaving 4 bases between them. The length of the CDR3 is 14 residues. The germline V gene has CDR1 MGHRA and CDR2 YSYEKL. For the CDR3, the DNA is TGCGCCAGCAGCCAAGCGAGTAGCAATCAGCCCCAGCATTTT. Its protein product is CASSQASSNQPQHF.

V and J are TRBV11-2 and TRBJ2-2; 10 nucleotides match TRBD2. This CDR3 comprises 16 residues. CDR1 is SGHAT and CDR2 is FQNNGV in the germline V gene. V was clipped by 1 base and J by 5 bases; unmatched bases: 4. The CDR3 nucleotides are TGTGCCAGCAGCTTAGTAGCGGGGGGAGGTACCGGGGAGCTGTTTTTT. Its translation is CASSLVAGGGTGELFF.

This sequence joins TRBV6-5 and TRBJ2-7; 12 bases fit TRBD2. The CDR3 has 15 residues. Germline V gene sequence: CDR1 MNHEY, CDR2 SVGAGI. V was pared by 2 bases and J by 5 bases, with 4 bases of the junction left unmatched. The CDR3 spells CASSYGLAGINEQYF. The CDR3, as DNA: TGTGCCAGCAGTTACGGACTAGCGGGAATCAACGAGCAGTACTTC.

The V gene is TRBV2, the J gene TRBJ2-5; D unresolved. Between the trimmed V and J ends, which lost 3 bases and 5 bases, there was a span of 13 bases. This CDR3 spans 14 amino acids. CDR1 and CDR2 from the germline V gene are SNHLY and FYNNEI. Here the CDR3 reads CASSDSSSYETQYF. In DNA form, the CDR3 reads TGTGCCAGCAGTGACTCTTCTAGTTACGAGACCCAGTACTTC.

The CDR3 is CSVVRGLADPGEQYF. The DNA for the CDR3 is TGCAGCGTTGTACGAGGACTAGCGGATCCGGGGGAGCAGTACTTC. The genes are TRBV29-1 and TRBJ2-7; 10 bases agree with TRBD2. V lost 4 bases and J lost 7; bases outside the gene matches: 13. CDR3 length: 15 residues. Germline V CDR1 and CDR2: SQVTM, ANQGSEA.